This TCR beta chain appears in the sequencing data of a study of regulatory T cells in long-lasting Graves disease. This clonotype was seen ten or more times. Germline V gene sequence: CDR1 SEHNR, CDR2 FQNEAQ (reference sequence). The CDR3 length is 12 residues. V was clipped by 10 bases and J by 1 base, with 10 bases between them. Construction of the TCR beta libraries employed iRepertoire HTBI primers in conjunction with Arm-PCR of CDR3 regions. TCRdb independently ran MiXCR on the multiplex PCR reads; one entry per CDR3 protein. The repertoire holds about 440,000 distinct CDR3 sequences, with roughly 17% as singletons. Indicated time point: newly diagnosed GD, antithyroid drugs for less than 3 months. Researchers made the TCR library from RNA that was extracted from PBMCs. The data were also submitted as part of a second study, on T cells in Graves' hyperthyroidism and ophthalmopathy.

The sequence was collected from a woman in her 30s with Graves disease. Sequenced material: peripheral blood mononuclear cells (PBMCs), taken at new diagnosis, from a patient treated with antithyroid drugs. The rearrangement joins TRBV7-9 to TRBJ1-1, with D unresolved. The CDR3 DNA follows: TGTGCCACCTCCGAAGCGAACACTGAAGCTTTCTTT. Protein: CATSEANTEAFF.